The rows below give T cell receptor beta chains drawn from one sample of a study of OX40 agonist ivuxolimab in advanced cancers. Measured with immunoSEQ multiplex PCR; TCRdb has only the in-frame clones, and not every one. The table lists approximately 79,000 clones, 92% of them singletons. The sequencing used CD4+ or CD8+ T cells sorted from blood, collected in a trial of the OX40 agonist ivuxolimab. The receptors were sampled from an adult with an advanced solid tumor such as melanoma, head and neck, liver or kidney cancer. The CDR3 runs from the conserved cysteine through the conserved F or W. A D gene is named only where the DNA matches it firmly. Some rows have no size entry. The others give once, few or many, or a class for an expanded clone.

j_call d_call clone_size v_call cdr3_nt cdr3_aa
TRBJ2-5 NA NA TRBV5-4 TGTGCCAGCAGCCTAGCTGGCGGGGCCCTGGAGACCCAGTACTTC CASSLAGGALETQYF
TRBJ1-1 NA NA TRBV9 TGTGCCAGCAGCGTAGTGGGGGTCATGAACACTGAAGCTTTCTTT CASSVVGVMNTEAFF
TRBJ2-5 NA NA TRBV10-3 TGTGCCATCAGTCACCGGGACTCGCAGAGGGAGACCCAGTACTTC CAISHRDSQRETQYF
TRBJ1-1 NA NA TRBV18 TGTGCCAGCTCACCAAGAGGGAGCACTGAAGCTTTCTTT CASSPRGSTEAFF
TRBJ1-6 TRBD1 once TRBV5-6 TGTGCCAGCAGCTTGGGACAGGGAGTTAATTCACCCCTCCACTTT CASSLGQGVNSPLHF
TRBJ1-3 TRBD1 NA TRBV25-1 TGTGCCAGCAGTGCCAGGGACAGGGAGATAAACACCATATATTTT CASSARDREINTIYF
TRBJ2-1 NA NA TRBV2 TGTGCCAGCATACGCATTCAGCAGTTCTTC CASIRIQQFF
TRBJ2-5 TRBD2 NA TRBV11-2 TGTGCCAGCAGCTTAGCAGGCGGGGGGGCGCCGGAGACCCAGTACTTC CASSLAGGGAPETQYF
TRBJ2-1 NA NA TRBV7-9 TGTGCCAGCAGCTCGACAGATTACAATGAGCAGTTCTTC CASSSTDYNEQFF
TRBJ2-4 NA NA TRBV9 TGTGCCAGCAGCGTAGACTGGGTGGGGGACCTAAACATTCAGTACTTC CASSVDWVGDLNIQYF
TRBJ1-6 NA NA TRBV5-6 TGTGCCAGCAGCTTCGGGGACTATAATTCACCCCTCCACTTT CASSFGDYNSPLHF
TRBJ1-1 NA NA TRBV6-1 TGTGCCACCACGGACAGTCGAAGTATGAACACTGAAGCTTTCTTT CATTDSRSMNTEAFF
TRBJ2-5 NA NA TRBV13 TGTGCCAGCAGACCGGACGGTCACCAAGAGACCCAGTACTTC CASRPDGHQETQYF
TRBJ2-5 NA NA TRBV9 TGTGCCAGCAACGACATCTCTAGTATCCAAGAGACCCAGTACTTC CASNDISSIQETQYF